The rows below give T cell receptor beta chains drawn from one sample of a study of beta chain features in type 1 diabetes. Clones were sequenced by immunoSEQ multiplex PCR, and TCRdb holds only the in-frame ones, with some missing. In the table there are more than 250,000 clones, just over 20% of which are singletons. The sequenced sample was naive CD4+ T cells from blood. The receptors were sampled from a woman in her thirties or forties with type 1 diabetes. Both conserved end residues are part of each CDR3. The order of the fields is V gene, J gene, CDR3 protein.

TRBV5-6,TRBJ1-2,CASSLAARGYTF
TRBV14,TRBJ1-1,CASSQGGEAFF
TRBV30,TRBJ1-2,CAWDGGAGVDGYTF
TRBV7-9,TRBJ2-7,CASSWAGQQYF
TRBV5-4,TRBJ2-7,CASSSQSSGFYEQYF
TRBV28,TRBJ2-7,CASRPTGVGYEQYF
TRBV5-1,TRBJ1-4,CASSLGGYEKLFF
TRBV27,TRBJ2-7,CASSLSGLAGDSEQYF
TRBV18,TRBJ1-5,CASSPGTGGEQPQHF
TRBV30,TRBJ2-3,CAWGTSRSQYF
TRBV7-9,TRBJ1-2,CASSPQPQATYNHGYTF
TRBV5-4,TRBJ1-2,CASSLLQGFYGYTF
TRBV7-2,TRBJ1-5,CASSFVQGKEQPQHF
TRBV7-2,TRBJ2-5,CASSAVGSGGRGETQYF
TRBV5-1,TRBJ1-1,CASSLVVQGAGGSEAFF
TRBV7-2,TRBJ2-5,CASAGGETQYF
TRBV4-1,TRBJ1-2,CASSQDQGVRYGYTF
TRBV4-3,TRBJ2-2,CASSQQSGNTGELFF
TRBV7-3,TRBJ2-1,CASSLSPSGGVEQFF
TRBV30,TRBJ2-1,CARRDYLYNEQFF
TRBV29-1,TRBJ1-1,CSVVRDPYGTEAFF
TRBV7-3,TRBJ1-2,CASSSTGPLGYTF
TRBV7-3,TRBJ2-2,CASQSRQGGPGELFF
TRBV15,TRBJ2-7,CATSREVDGRQQYF